A single sample is the source of the 8 T cell receptor beta chains below, sequenced in a study of T cells in women clearing cervical HPV infection. Assay: immunoSEQ multiplex PCR; the TCRdb copy retains only in-frame clones and omits some. The repertoire table contains some 24,000 clones. Sequencing was carried out using blood buffy coat. The receptors shown here come from a woman between 18 and 75 years old with a cervical HPV16 infection that either progressed to CIN3+ or cleared (not recorded which).

In regard to this clone: The sequence runs out 3 residues before the end of the CDR3; the remainder is reconstructed from the germline J gene. V is TRBV18 and J is TRBJ2-1; no firm D call. The CDR3 extends over 16 amino acids. CDR1 is KGHSH, CDR2 LQKENI, per germline. V shed 5 bases and J shed 2 bases, with 16 bases lying between them. The CDR3 sequence: CASSSRDLDPYNEQFF. CDR3 DNA (partial): TGTGCCAGCTCATCCCGCGACTTAGACCCCTACAATGAG.

For this clone: Read coverage stops 3 residues before the CDR3 terminus; the germline J gene supplies the remainder. The chain couples TRBV19 to TRBJ1-2; TRBD1 matches 11 bases. Germline loops: CDR1 LNHDA, CDR2 SQIVND (reference sequence). CDR3 length: 11 residues. The junction had 0 bases not matched to a gene; V was cut back by 8 bases and J by 7 bases. The sequenced CDR3 bases are TGTGCCAGTGGACAGGGGGCTGGC. Its protein product is CASGQGAG. From start to end, the CDR3 is CASGQGAGYTF.

A word on this clone: The CDR3 end lies 3 residues beyond the end of the read and is filled in from the germline J gene. V is TRBV6-2 or TRBV6-3 and J is TRBJ2-5, with D possibly matching TRBD1 (7 bases). V dropped 2 bases and J dropped 2 bases, with 15 bases sitting between them. The CDR3 has 16 amino acids. CDR1 and CDR2 (germline): MNHEY, SVGEGT. The CDR3 reads CASSYGGGDGQETQYF. CDR3 DNA, as far as it was read: TGTGCCAGCAGTTACGGAGGGGGCGACGGGCAAGAGACC.

CDR3 sequence reads: CASSIPWDRDYGYTF. The sequenced CDR3 bases are TGTGCCAGTAGTATACCTTGGGACAGGGACTATGGC. The chain carries TRBV19 and TRBJ1-2, with 9 bases lining up with TRBD1. Read data end 3 residues before the CDR3 end; the end is taken from the germline J gene. From germline, CDR1 is LNHDA and CDR2 SQIVND (reference sequence). The V and J ends lost 2 bases and 3 bases, in that order; junction bases with no gene match: 4. This CDR3 spans 15 amino acids.

A note on this clone: The missing CDR3 end, 3 residues past where the read stops, is filled in from the germline J gene. The genes are TRBV11-2 and TRBJ2-1; D gene unclear. Trimming removed 3 bases at V and 6 bases at J, with 9 bases between. Germline values: CDR1 SGHAT, CDR2 FQNNGV. The CDR3 is made up of 13 amino acids. The CDR3 DNA, read in part, is TGTGCCAGCAGCTTTGGCCAGATCAATGAG. This translates into CASSFGQINE. The whole CDR3 protein is CASSFGQINEQFF. The whole variable domain, filled in from reference TRBV11-2 and TRBJ2-1, reads EAGVAQSPRYKIIEKRQSVAFWCNPISGHATLYWYQQILGQGPKLLIQFQNNGVVDDSQLPKDRFSAERLKGVDSTLKIQPAKLEDSAVYLCASSFGQINEQFFGPGTRLTVL.

CDR3 sequence reads: CASSLQGGSSPLFF. Partial CDR3 DNA: TGTGCCAGCAGCTTGCAAGGGGGAAGTTCACCA. This chain joins TRBV7-9 and TRBJ1-4; D may be TRBD1 (6 bases). The CDR3 end is not reached by the read, which stops 3 residues before it; the germline J gene fills it in. Germline CDR1 and CDR2: SEHNR and FQNEAQ (reference sequence). The CDR3 covers 14 residues.

The CDR3 protein is CASKGPAVNEKLFF. Partial CDR3 DNA: TGTGCCAGTAAGGGGCCAGCTGTGAATGAAAAA. V is TRBV19 and J is TRBJ1-4; TRBD1 might be the D (5 bases). The CDR3 extends 3 residues past the end of the read, so its final part is completed from the germline J gene. From germline, CDR1 is LNHDA and CDR2 SQIVND (reference sequence). The V and J ends lost 7 bases and 5 bases respectively, with 14 bases between them. The CDR3 is made up of 14 amino acids.

Comment on this clone: The sequence runs out 3 residues before the end of the CDR3; the remainder is reconstructed from the germline J gene. The V and J genes are TRBV20-1 and TRBJ2-5; perhaps TRBD1 as D (6 bases). The CDR3 runs 13 residues. Trimming shortened V by 1 base and J by 4 bases, and 10 bases separated the two germline ends. Germline values: CDR1 DFQATT, CDR2 SNEGSKA (reference sequence). The sequenced part of the CDR3 DNA is TGCAGTGCTAGAGTAACAGGGCCAGAGACC. Protein sequence: CSARVTGPET. The full CDR3 protein reads CSARVTGPETQYF.